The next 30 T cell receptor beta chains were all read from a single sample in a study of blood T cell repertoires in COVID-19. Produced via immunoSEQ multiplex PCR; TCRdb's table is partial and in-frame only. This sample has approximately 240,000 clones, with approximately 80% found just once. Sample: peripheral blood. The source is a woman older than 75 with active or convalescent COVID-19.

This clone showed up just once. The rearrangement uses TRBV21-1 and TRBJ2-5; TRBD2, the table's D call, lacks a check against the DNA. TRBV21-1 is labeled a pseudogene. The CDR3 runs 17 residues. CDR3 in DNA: TGTGCCAGCAGCTCCCTCGGTTCCAGCCCCAAGAGGGAGACCCAGTACTTC. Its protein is CASSSLGSSPKRETQYF.

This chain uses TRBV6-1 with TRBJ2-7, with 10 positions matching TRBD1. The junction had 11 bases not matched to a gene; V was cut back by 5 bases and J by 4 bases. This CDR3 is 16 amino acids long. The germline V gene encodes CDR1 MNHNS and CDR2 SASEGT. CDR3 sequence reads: CASSQGWPGQGYEQYF. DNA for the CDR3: TGTGCCAGCAGTCAAGGGTGGCCGGGACAGGGGTACGAGCAGTACTTC.

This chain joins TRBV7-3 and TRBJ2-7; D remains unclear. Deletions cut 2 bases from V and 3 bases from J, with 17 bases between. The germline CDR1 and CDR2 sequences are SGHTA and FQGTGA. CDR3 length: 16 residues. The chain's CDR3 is CASSLDPTATIYEQYF. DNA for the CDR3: TGTGCCAGCAGCTTAGACCCTACAGCCACAATCTACGAGCAGTACTTC.

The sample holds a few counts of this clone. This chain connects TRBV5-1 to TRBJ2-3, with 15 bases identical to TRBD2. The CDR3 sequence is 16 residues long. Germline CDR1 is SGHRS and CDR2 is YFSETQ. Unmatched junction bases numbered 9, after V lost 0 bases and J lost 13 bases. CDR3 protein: CASSLGLPGLAGGKYF. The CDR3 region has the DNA TGCGCCAGCAGCTTGGGACTGCCGGGACTAGCGGGGGGAAAGTATTTT. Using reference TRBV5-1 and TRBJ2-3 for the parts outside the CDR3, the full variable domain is KAGVTQTPRYLIKTRGQQVTLSCSPISGHRSVSWYQQTPGQGLQFLFEYFSETQRNKGNFPGRFSGRQFSNSRSEMNVSTLELGDSALYLCASSLGLPGLAGGKYFGPGTRLTVL.

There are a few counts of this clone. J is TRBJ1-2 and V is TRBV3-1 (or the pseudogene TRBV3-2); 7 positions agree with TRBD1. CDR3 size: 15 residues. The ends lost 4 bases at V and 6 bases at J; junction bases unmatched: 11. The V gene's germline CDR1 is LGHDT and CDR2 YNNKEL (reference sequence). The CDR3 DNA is TGTGCCAGCAGCCGAACCGCCGACAGGGCGGATGGCTACACCTTC. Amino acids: CASSRTADRADGYTF.

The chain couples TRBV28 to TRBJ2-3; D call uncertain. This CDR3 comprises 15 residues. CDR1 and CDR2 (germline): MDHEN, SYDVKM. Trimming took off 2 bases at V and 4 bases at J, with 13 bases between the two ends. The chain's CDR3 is CASSLTALGPDTQYF. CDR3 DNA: TGTGCCAGCAGTTTAACGGCCCTGGGCCCAGATACGCAGTATTTT.

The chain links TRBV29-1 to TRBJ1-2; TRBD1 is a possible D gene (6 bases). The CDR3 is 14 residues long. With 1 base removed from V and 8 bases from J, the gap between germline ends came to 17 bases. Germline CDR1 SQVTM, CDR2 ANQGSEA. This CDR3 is CSVEGLTGPRGYTF. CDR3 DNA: TGCAGCGTTGAAGGTTTGACAGGTCCAAGGGGCTACACCTTC.

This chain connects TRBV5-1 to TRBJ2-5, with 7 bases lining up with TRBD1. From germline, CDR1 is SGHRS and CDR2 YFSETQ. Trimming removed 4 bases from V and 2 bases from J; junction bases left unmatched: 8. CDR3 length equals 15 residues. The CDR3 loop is CASSLGDSRQETQYF. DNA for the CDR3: TGCGCCAGCAGCCTCGGGGACAGCCGTCAAGAGACCCAGTACTTC.

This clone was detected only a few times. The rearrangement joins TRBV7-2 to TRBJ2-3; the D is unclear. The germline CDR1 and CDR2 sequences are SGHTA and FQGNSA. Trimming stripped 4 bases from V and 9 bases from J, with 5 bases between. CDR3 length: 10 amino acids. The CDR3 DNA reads TGTGCCAGCAGCTCCTACACGCAGTATTTT. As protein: CASSSYTQYF.

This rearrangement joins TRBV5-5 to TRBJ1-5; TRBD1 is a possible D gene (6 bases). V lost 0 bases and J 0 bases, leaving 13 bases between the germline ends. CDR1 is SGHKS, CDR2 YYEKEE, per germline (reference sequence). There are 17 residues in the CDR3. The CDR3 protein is CASSLGTVIFSNQPQHF. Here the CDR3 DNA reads TGTGCCAGCAGCTTGGGGACAGTAATATTTAGCAATCAGCCCCAGCATTTT.

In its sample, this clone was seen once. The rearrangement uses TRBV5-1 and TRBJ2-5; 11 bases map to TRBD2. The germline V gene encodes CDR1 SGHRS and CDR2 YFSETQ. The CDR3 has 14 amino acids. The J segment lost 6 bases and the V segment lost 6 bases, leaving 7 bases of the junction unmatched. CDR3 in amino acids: CASNPSGGLQTQYF. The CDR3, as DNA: TGCGCCAGCAACCCTAGCGGGGGGCTGCAGACCCAGTACTTC.

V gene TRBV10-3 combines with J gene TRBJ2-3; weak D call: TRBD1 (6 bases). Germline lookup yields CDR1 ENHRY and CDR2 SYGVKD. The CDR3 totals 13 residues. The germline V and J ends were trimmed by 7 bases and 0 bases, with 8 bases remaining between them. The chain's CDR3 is CAINRASTDTQYF. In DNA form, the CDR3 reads TGTGCCATCAACAGGGCCAGCACAGATACGCAGTATTTT.

The CDR3 coding sequence is TGTGCCAGCAGCGGTCAGGCAGGGTTGTATCAGCCCCAGCATTTT. This sequence encodes CASSGQAGLYQPQHF. This rearrangement joins TRBV5-8 to TRBJ1-5; tentative D call: TRBD1 (5 bases). Trimming removed 4 bases from V and 5 bases from J, with 16 bases in between. From germline, CDR1 is SGHTS and CDR2 YDEGEE. This CDR3 comprises 15 residues.

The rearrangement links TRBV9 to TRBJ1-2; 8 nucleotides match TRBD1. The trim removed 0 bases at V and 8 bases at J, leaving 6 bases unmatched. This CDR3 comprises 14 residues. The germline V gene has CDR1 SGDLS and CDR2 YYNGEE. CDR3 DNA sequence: TGTGCCAGCAGCGTAGGGGACAGGCCGCGCGGCTACACCTTC. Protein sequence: CASSVGDRPRGYTF.

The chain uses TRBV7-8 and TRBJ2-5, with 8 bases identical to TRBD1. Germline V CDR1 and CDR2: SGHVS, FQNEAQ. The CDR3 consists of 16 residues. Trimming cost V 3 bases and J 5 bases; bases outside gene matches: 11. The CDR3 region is CASSFRTGNFLETQYF. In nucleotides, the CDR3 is TGTGCCAGCAGCTTTCGGACAGGGAATTTTTTGGAGACCCAGTACTTC.

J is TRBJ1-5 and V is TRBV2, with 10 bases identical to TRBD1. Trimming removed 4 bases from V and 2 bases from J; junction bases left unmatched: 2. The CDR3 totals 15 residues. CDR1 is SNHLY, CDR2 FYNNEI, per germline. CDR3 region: CASSGQGAGNQPQHF. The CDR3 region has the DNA TGTGCCAGCAGTGGACAGGGGGCTGGCAATCAGCCCCAGCATTTT.

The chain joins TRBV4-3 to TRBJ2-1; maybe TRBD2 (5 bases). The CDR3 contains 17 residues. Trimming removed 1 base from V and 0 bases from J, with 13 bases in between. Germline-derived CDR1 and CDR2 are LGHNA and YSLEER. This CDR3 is CASSQGTGLSSYNEQFF. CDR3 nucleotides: TGCGCCAGCAGCCAAGGAACGGGATTGAGCTCCTACAATGAGCAGTTCTTC.

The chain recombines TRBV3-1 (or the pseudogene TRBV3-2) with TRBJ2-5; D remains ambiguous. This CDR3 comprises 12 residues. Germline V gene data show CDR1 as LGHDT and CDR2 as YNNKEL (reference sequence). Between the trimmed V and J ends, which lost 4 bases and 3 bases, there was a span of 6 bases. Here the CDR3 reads CASSLYEETQYF. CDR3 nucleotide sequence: TGTGCCAGCAGCCTCTATGAAGAGACCCAGTACTTC.

The CDR3 reads CASSLWRGGLTDTQYF. CDR3 nucleotide sequence: TGTGCCAGCAGCCTTTGGCGGGGGGGCTTAACAGATACGCAGTATTTT. The V gene is TRBV9, the J gene TRBJ2-3; 9 bases match TRBD2. The V and J ends lost 4 bases and 3 bases, in that order; junction bases with no gene match: 9. The CDR3 is 16 amino acids. CDR1 and CDR2 (germline): SGDLS, YYNGEE.

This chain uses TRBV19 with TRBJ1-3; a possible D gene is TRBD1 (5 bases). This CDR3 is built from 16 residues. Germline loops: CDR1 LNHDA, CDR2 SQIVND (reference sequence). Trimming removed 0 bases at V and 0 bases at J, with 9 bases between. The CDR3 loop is CASSIEYRISGNTIYF. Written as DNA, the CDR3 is TGTGCCAGTAGTATAGAGTACAGGATCTCTGGAAACACCATATATTTT.

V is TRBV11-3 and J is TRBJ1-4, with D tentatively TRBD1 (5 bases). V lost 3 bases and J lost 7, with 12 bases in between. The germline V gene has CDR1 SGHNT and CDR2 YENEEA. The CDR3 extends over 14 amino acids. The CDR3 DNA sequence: TGTGCCAGCAGCTTGGGGGGAGTAGGTGAAAAACTGTTTTTT. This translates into CASSLGGVGEKLFF.

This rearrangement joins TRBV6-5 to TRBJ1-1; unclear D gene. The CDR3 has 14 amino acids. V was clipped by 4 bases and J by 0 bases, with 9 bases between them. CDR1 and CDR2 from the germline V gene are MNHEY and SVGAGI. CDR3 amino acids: CASSSTRMNTEAFF. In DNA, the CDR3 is TGTGCCAGCAGTTCGACGAGGATGAACACTGAAGCTTTCTTT.

The CDR3, as DNA: TGTGCCAGCAGCCGAGTGGTCACAGATACGCAGTATTTT. Its translation is CASSRVVTDTQYF. The chain has TRBV7-2 and TRBJ2-3, with unresolved D. CDR1 is SGHTA, CDR2 FQGNSA, per germline. The V end lost 5 bases, the J end lost 2 bases, and 8 bases lay between the germline ends. This CDR3 has 13 amino acids.

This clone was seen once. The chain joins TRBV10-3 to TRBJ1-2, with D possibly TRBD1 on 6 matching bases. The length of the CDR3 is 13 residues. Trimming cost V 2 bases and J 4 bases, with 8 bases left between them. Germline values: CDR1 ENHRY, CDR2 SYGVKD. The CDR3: CAISEDRTYGYTF. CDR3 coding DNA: TGTGCCATCAGTGAGGACAGGACCTATGGCTACACCTTC.

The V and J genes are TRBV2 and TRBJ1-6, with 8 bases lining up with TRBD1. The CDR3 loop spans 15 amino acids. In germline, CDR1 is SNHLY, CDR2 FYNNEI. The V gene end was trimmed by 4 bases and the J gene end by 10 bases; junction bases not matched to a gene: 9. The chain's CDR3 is CASSGRQGFQSPLHF. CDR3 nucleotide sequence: TGTGCCAGCAGTGGGCGACAGGGGTTCCAATCACCCCTCCACTTT. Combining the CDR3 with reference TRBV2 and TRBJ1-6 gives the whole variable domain EPEVTQTPSHQVTQMGQEVILRCVPISNHLYFYWYRQILGQKVEFLVSFYNNEISEKSEIFDDQFSVERPDGSNFTLKIRSTKLEDSAMYFCASSGRQGFQSPLHFGNGTRLTVT.

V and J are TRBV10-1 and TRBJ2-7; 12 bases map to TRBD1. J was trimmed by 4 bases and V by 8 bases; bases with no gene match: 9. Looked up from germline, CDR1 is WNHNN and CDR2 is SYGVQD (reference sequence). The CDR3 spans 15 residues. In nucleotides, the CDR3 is TGCGCCAGCCTACTCCGGGACAGGGGGCAGTACGAGCAGTACTTC. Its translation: CASLLRDRGQYEQYF.

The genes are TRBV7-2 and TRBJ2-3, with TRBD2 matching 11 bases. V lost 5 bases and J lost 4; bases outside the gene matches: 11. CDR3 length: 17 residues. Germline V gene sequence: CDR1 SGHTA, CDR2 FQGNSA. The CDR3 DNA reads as TGTGCCAGCAGCCCCTATGCTAGCGGGGGGATAGCAGATACGCAGTATTTT. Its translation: CASSPYASGGIADTQYF.

The DNA for the CDR3 is TGTGCCAGCAGCCTACTCGGCGGTTGGGAAAAACTGTTTTTT. It translates to CASSLLGGWEKLFF. V gene TRBV7-2 combines with J gene TRBJ1-4; unclear D gene. Germline V gives CDR1 SGHTA, CDR2 FQGNSA. V was cut by 5 bases and J by 8 bases, with 15 bases left in between. CDR3 length: 14 amino acids.

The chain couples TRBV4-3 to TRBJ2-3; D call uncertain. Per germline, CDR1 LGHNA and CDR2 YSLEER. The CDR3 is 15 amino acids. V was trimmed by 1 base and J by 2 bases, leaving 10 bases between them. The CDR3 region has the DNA TGCGCCAGCAGCCAAGCTCGCTCGGTCACAGATACGCAGTATTTT. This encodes CASSQARSVTDTQYF.

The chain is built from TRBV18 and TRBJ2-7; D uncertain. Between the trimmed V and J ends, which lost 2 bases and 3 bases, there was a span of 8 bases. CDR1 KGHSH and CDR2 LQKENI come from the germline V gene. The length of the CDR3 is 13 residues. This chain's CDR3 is CASSPFGSYEQYF. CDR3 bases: TGTGCCAGCTCACCATTTGGCAGCTACGAGCAGTACTTC.